Following are 16 T cell receptor beta chains from one sample sequenced in a study of T cell repertoires in cytomegalovirus infection. Their antigens remain unidentified. TCRdb itself ran the reads through MiXCR, one entry per CDR3 protein. The sample lists roughly 920,000 distinct CDR3 sequences; 31% were seen once. The material was cultured CD8+ T cells from PBMCs, obtained from culture after CMV antigen stimulation. All receptors derive from a human donor in good health (CMV status not recorded). Some clones in this sample may be carry-over from other donors' samples.

The sample holds many counts of this clonotype. This chain connects TRBV11-2 to TRBJ2-5; D gene uncertain. In germline, CDR1 is SGHAT, CDR2 FQNNGV. V dropped 1 base and J dropped 2 bases, with 8 bases sitting between them. The CDR3 has 14 amino acids. The CDR3 bases are TGTGCCAGCAGCTTAGGGACGAAACAAGAGACCCAGTACTTC. This codes for CASSLGTKQETQYF.

The genes are TRBV28 and TRBJ2-2; D perhaps matches TRBD2 (6 bases). The CDR3 totals 13 residues. The V and J ends lost 3 bases and 7 bases respectively, with 9 bases between them. CDR1 MDHEN and CDR2 SYDVKM come from the germline V gene. This CDR3 reads CASSLGRSGELFF. CDR3 sequence (DNA): TGTGCCAGCAGTTTGGGGAGGAGCGGGGAGCTGTTTTTT. Full variable domain (remainder filled in from reference TRBV28 and TRBJ2-2): DVKVTQSSRYLVKRTGEKVFLECVQDMDHENMFWYRQDPGLGLRLIYFSYDVKMKEKGDIPEGYSVSREKKERFSLILESASTNQTSMYLCASSLGRSGELFFGEGSRLTVL.

The genes are TRBV7-4 and TRBJ1-5; D not resolved. V was shortened by 3 bases and J by 7 bases, with 16 bases between the two germline ends. Germline V gene sequence: CDR1 SGHVT, CDR2 SQSDAQ. This CDR3 comprises 15 residues. The chain's CDR3 is CASSLGNKTYQPQHF. The CDR3 bases are TGTGCCAGCAGCTTGGGGAACAAGACATACCAGCCCCAGCATTTT. Supplemented by reference TRBV7-4 and TRBJ1-5, the full variable domain reads GAGVSQSPRYKVAKRGRDVALRCDSISGHVTLYWYRQTLGQGSEVLTYSQSDAQRDKSGRPSGRFSAERPERSVSTLKIQRTEQGDSAVYLCASSLGNKTYQPQHFGDGTRLSIL.

There are a few counts of this clonotype. The chain combines TRBV29-1 with TRBJ1-2; TRBD1 aligns across 11 bases. This CDR3 contains 14 residues. V trimming: 6 bases; J trimming: 5 bases; junction bases outside the gene matches: 8. CDR1 SQVTM and CDR2 ANQGSEA come from the germline V gene. CDR3 nucleotide sequence: TGCAGCGTCCCTGGACAGGGGGCCCTTTATGGCTACACCTTC. Translation: CSVPGQGALYGYTF.

The rearrangement uses TRBV7-9 and TRBJ2-7, with no clear D. The ends were cut back, 2 bases at V and 3 bases at J, with 26 bases in the middle. The CDR3 runs to 19 residues. Germline CDR1 and CDR2: SEHNR and FQNEAQ (reference sequence). DNA for the CDR3: TGTGCCAGCAGCTTACCCTTAGACCTAGGACGCGGCCGTCGCTACGAGCAGTACTTC. Amino acid sequence: CASSLPLDLGRGRRYEQYF.

The sample holds a few counts of this clonotype. The CDR3 DNA reads TGTGCCAGCAGCCCCTTTGACCCTACTAGCACAGATACGCAGTATTTT. Amino acid sequence: CASSPFDPTSTDTQYF. This chain links TRBV9 with TRBJ2-3; D is unresolved. The germline gives CDR1 SGDLS, CDR2 YYNGEE. Trimming cost V 4 bases and J 0 bases, with 15 bases left between them. This CDR3 has 16 amino acids.

This clonotype has only a few counts. The V call is TRBV27, the J call TRBJ1-1; D is unresolved. CDR1 MNHEY and CDR2 SMNVEV come from the germline V gene (reference sequence). With 5 bases removed from V and 2 bases from J, the gap between germline ends came to 12 bases. The CDR3 sequence is 14 residues long. In DNA, the CDR3 is TGTGCCAGCAGTCGGTCGGTTACAAACACTGAAGCTTTCTTT. It encodes CASSRSVTNTEAFF.

The V call is TRBV2, the J call TRBJ2-1; the D gene is possibly TRBD1 (6 bases). CDR1 SNHLY and CDR2 FYNNEI come from the germline V gene. Trimming pared 7 bases from V and 7 bases from J, leaving 17 bases between. The CDR3 length is 14 residues. CDR3 loop: CASIRSGASNEQFF. The CDR3 DNA follows: TGTGCCAGCATCCGGTCAGGGGCCTCAAATGAGCAGTTCTTC.

This clonotype appeared a few times. The V gene is TRBV24-1, the J gene TRBJ2-2; D ambiguous. The CDR3 is 17 amino acids. V lost 6 bases and J lost 0, with 16 bases in between. Germline lookup yields CDR1 KGHDR and CDR2 SFDVKD. Here the CDR3 DNA reads TGTGCCACCAGTAAGGGCCCACAGTTCGCGAACACCGGGGAGCTGTTTTTT. Translated, it gives CATSKGPQFANTGELFF.

This clonotype has more than one count but fewer than ten. The CDR3 protein is CASSSAGIAGNTIYF. CDR3 nucleotides: TGTGCCAGCAGCTCAGCGGGGATTGCTGGAAACACCATATATTTT. V is TRBV7-2 and J is TRBJ1-3; D unclear. The CDR3 is made up of 15 amino acids. The V end lost 4 bases, the J end lost 2 bases, and 12 bases lay between the germline ends. Germline V gene data show CDR1 as SGHTA and CDR2 as FQGNSA.

The chain carries TRBV12-3 or TRBV12-4 and TRBJ1-5; D is perhaps TRBD1 (5 bases). The V end was cut by 5 bases, the J end by 6 bases, with 17 bases between. The CDR3 contains 15 residues. This CDR3 is CASSLGWGNAQPQHF. DNA for the CDR3: TGTGCCAGCAGTCTAGGGTGGGGGAATGCTCAGCCCCAGCATTTT.

J is TRBJ2-7 and V is TRBV28; D is perhaps TRBD1 or TRBD2 (5 bases each). V was trimmed by 4 bases and J by 7 bases, leaving 11 bases between them. Germline V gene lookup returns CDR1 MDHEN and CDR2 SYDVKM. The length of the CDR3 is 12 residues. CDR3 protein: CASSSGTGEQYV. CDR3 nucleotide sequence: TGTGCCAGCAGTTCAGGGACGGGAGAGCAGTACGTC.

This clonotype has just a few counts. V and J are TRBV4-1 and TRBJ1-1, with D unclear. CDR3 length: 12 residues. Germline CDR1 and CDR2: MGHRA and YSYEKL. Trimming removed 0 bases at V and 9 bases at J, with 8 bases between. The DNA of the CDR3 is TGCGCCAGCAGCCAAGACGGAAAGAAAGCTTTCTTT. This translates into CASSQDGKKAFF.

Written as DNA, the CDR3 is TGTGCCAGCAGTTATCTCGGGGGGGGTGACAATGAGCAGTTCTTC. It codes for CASSYLGGGDNEQFF. The genes are TRBV6-5 and TRBJ2-1, with 8 bases identical to TRBD2. V shed 3 bases, J shed 5 bases, and the junction held 6 bases outside the gene matches. Germline CDR1 is MNHEY and CDR2 is SVGAGI. The CDR3 totals 15 residues.

A remark on this clonotype: The junction departs from germline at one end; a sequencing error may be responsible. The chain has TRBV7-2 and TRBJ2-7; 8 bases are shared with TRBD2. The germline CDR1 and CDR2 sequences are SGHTA and FQGNSA. This CDR3 contains 15 residues. The CDR3 loop reads CANSPRLRAGDEQYF. The CDR3 bases are TGTGCCAACAGCCCCCGACTACGAGCGGGGGACGAGCAGTACTTC. The whole variable domain, remainder taken from reference TRBV7-2 and TRBJ2-7, is GAGVSQSPSNKVTEKGKDVELRCDPISGHTALYWYRQSLGQGLEFLIYFQGNSAPDKSGLPSDRFSAERTGGSVSTLTIQRTQQEDSAVYLCANSPRLRAGDEQYFGPGTRLTVT.

This clonotype was seen at least ten times. The CDR3 is CASSLARTPHNEQFF. CDR3 nucleotide sequence: TGTGCCAGCAGCTTAGCGCGGACACCGCACAATGAGCAGTTCTTC. The chain joins TRBV7-8 to TRBJ2-1, with D possibly TRBD1 on 5 matching bases. The germline gives CDR1 SGHVS, CDR2 FQNEAQ. The CDR3 runs to 15 residues. Deletions cut 0 bases from V and 5 bases from J, with 11 bases between. The full variable domain, rest sourced from reference TRBV7-8 and TRBJ2-1, is GAGVSQSPRYKVAKRGQDVALRCDPISGHVSLFWYQQALGQGPEFLTYFQNEAQLDKSGLPSDRFFAERPEGSVSTLKIQRTQQEDSAVYLCASSLARTPHNEQFFGPGTRLTVL.